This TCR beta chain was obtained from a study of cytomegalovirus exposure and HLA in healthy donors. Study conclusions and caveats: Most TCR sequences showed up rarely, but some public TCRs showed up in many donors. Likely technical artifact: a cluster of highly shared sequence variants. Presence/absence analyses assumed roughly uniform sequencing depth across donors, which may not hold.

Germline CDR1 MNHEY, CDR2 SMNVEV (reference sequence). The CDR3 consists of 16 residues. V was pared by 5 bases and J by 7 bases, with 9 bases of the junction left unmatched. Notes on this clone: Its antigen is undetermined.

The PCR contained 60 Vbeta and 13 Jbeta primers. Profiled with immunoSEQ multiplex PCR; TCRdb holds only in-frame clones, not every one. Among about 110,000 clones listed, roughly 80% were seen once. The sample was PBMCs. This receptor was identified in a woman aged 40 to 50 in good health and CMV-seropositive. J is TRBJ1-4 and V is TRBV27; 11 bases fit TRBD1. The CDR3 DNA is TGTGCCAGCAGTCCGTGGACAGGGGGCGACGGTGAAAAACTGTTTTTT. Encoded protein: CASSPWTGGDGEKLFF.